The sequence of this TCR beta chain was determined in a study of blood T cell repertoires in COVID-19. Clones were read by immunoSEQ multiplex PCR, and TCRdb kept only the in-frame ones, dropping some. This repertoire shows about 71,000 clones, less than 95% found once; its top ten account for less than 6.5%. This receptor was taken from a woman between 18 and 29 years old with acute or convalescent COVID-19. The sequenced sample was peripheral blood.

CDR3 DNA: TGTGCCAGCAGTGAATTTAGCAGCGGGATACACATTCAGTACTTC. Translation gives CASSEFSSGIHIQYF. This chain uses TRBV6-1 with TRBJ2-4; 7 nucleotides line up with TRBD2. CDR1 and CDR2 (germline): MNHNS, SASEGT. This CDR3 comprises 15 residues. The V gene end was trimmed by 2 bases and the J gene end by 8 bases; junction bases not matched to a gene: 9.